This record looks at one T cell receptor (beta chain) sequence and its context. Its target is not known. This entry comes from a study of shared clonotypes between healthy human individuals. The study, taken as a whole, reports: As a rule, naive subsets had a larger estimated richness than memory subsets. Represented diversity (both genetic and exposure-history) was limited by the small number of donors.

Trimming removed 1 base at V and 3 bases at J, with 6 bases between. Per germline, CDR1 LNHDA and CDR2 SQIVND (reference sequence). The CDR3 has 14 residues. Sorted-subset replicate PCRs used around 200 ng DNA, tens of thousands of T cell genomes. The data were produced by immunoSEQ multiplex PCR, yet TCRdb's version contains in-frame clones alone and is incomplete. The table includes around 580,000 clones, about 98% detected once. Positive CCR7 selection of CD45RO-negative cells yielded the naive CD8 cells, and terminally differentiated effector memory CD45RA+ cells were excluded. Sequenced sample: naive CD8+ T cells sorted from blood. The TCR comes from a man under 40 in good health. The genes are TRBV19 and TRBJ2-2; D unclear. The DNA for the CDR3 is TGTGCCAGTAGTATAGTTCGGGACACCGGGGAGCTGTTTTTT. It encodes CASSIVRDTGELFF.